The next 5 T cell receptor beta chains were all read from a single sample in a study of T cell repertoires in cytomegalovirus infection. One entry per CDR3 protein results from TCRdb running MiXCR on the reads. The table shows more than 650,000 distinct CDR3 sequences, with roughly 36% occurring only once. The sample was PBMCs. These receptors came from a human donor in good health (CMV status not recorded). Some clones in this sample may be carry-over from other donors' samples.

This clonotype occurred many times. This chain joins TRBV7-9 and TRBJ2-5; TRBD1 matches 8 bases. After removal of 5 bases from V and 1 base from J, the junction contained 9 bases not matched to a gene. The CDR3 loop spans 16 amino acids. The germline CDR1 and CDR2 sequences are SEHNR and FQNEAQ (reference sequence). This CDR3 is CASSPDRGGRQETQYF. CDR3 DNA sequence: TGTGCCAGCAGCCCCGACAGGGGAGGCCGCCAAGAGACCCAGTACTTC.

This clonotype was counted a few times. CDR3 DNA sequence: TGCGCCAGCAGCCAAGAGTGGCCGGTCCCCTACGAGCAGTACTTC. Its translation: CASSQEWPVPYEQYF. V is TRBV4-1 and J is TRBJ2-7; D remains unclear. The CDR3 length is 15 residues. V dropped 0 bases and J dropped 2 bases, with 11 bases sitting between them. CDR1 MGHRA and CDR2 YSYEKL come from the germline V gene.

This clonotype was observed a handful of times. The rearrangement joins TRBV28 to TRBJ2-7, with 8 nucleotides matching TRBD2. The CDR3 consists of 13 residues. Germline-derived CDR1 and CDR2 are MDHEN and SYDVKM. V lost 8 bases, J lost 0 bases, and 3 bases stayed unmatched. CDR3 residues: CASLAGSSYEQYF. CDR3 nucleotides: TGTGCCAGCTTAGCGGGGAGCTCCTACGAGCAGTACTTC.

The chain recombines TRBV5-1 with TRBJ1-2, with D hard to call. The CDR3 is 14 amino acids. With 0 bases removed from V and 4 bases from J, the gap between germline ends came to 10 bases. In germline, CDR1 is SGHRS, CDR2 YFSETQ. CDR3 coding DNA: TGCGCCAGCAGCTTGGAGGCCGGTATCTATGGCTACACCTTC. Encoded protein: CASSLEAGIYGYTF.

This clonotype was detected only a few times. The chain combines TRBV2 with TRBJ1-1; D remains unclear. CDR1 and CDR2 from the germline V gene are SNHLY and FYNNEI. The V end lost 4 bases, the J end lost 14 bases, and 11 bases lay between the germline ends. This CDR3 is built from 10 residues. The CDR3 DNA follows: TGTGCCAGCAGTGGACTTGTCGGCTTCTTT. Amino acids: CASSGLVGFF.